Listed here is a single T cell receptor (beta chain). What it recognizes is unknown. No infections or other immune events were documented during collection. CDR1 and CDR2 (germline): MDHEN, SYDVKM. The CDR3 is 12 amino acids. Between the trimmed V and J ends, which lost 5 bases and 10 bases, there was a span of 12 bases. Sequencing was performed with immunoSEQ multiplex PCR; in TCRdb, only in-frame clones are kept and a portion is missing. The sample lists just under 65,000 clones, around 87% seen once, with around 4.6% in the top ten. The entry originates in a study of identifying expanded T cells in peripheral blood. Findings and limits, study-wide: About 1.2 clones differed between technical replicates, versus about 16 and 19 over time. Variance in clone template counts between approximately two-week samples significantly increased with total template count across all healthy donors.

Sequencing input: blood. The genes are TRBV28 and TRBJ1-5, with no clear D. This receptor was taken from a person aged 18 to 75 in good health. The CDR3 region is CASSRGTLPQHF. Written as DNA, the CDR3 is TGTGCCAGCAGTCGCGGAACCCTACCCCAGCATTTT.